Given below is one T cell receptor (beta chain) in context. Patients at the Seattle site were enrolled during active infection and followed longitudinally. The CDR3 is made up of 14 amino acids. Germline V gene data show CDR1 as SGHDN and CDR2 as FVKESK. Trimming shortened V by 5 bases and J by 1 base, and 10 bases separated the two germline ends. This specimen belongs to a study of blood T cell repertoires in COVID-19. Background on the study: Both acute and convalescent COVID-19 samples were obtained from the United States, Italy and Spain. The analysed material was cDNA or gDNA that came from T cells, B-cell-depleted T cells, or PBMCs.

Per the original methods: How many nucleated cells were present was estimated from reference gene primer amplification. Libraries were prepared by immunoSEQ multiplex PCR; TCRdb keeps only in-frame clonotypes and omits some of them. Clonal size and the V and J genes are those of that table, whereas D and trimming came from the DNA. Among some 140,000 clones listed, 65% to 90% were seen once. Sequences were obtained from peripheral blood. The gene calls are TRBV14 and TRBJ2-3; no reliable D call. This TCR was recovered from a woman aged 55 to 70 with COVID-19, enrolled during active disease. The CDR3 reads CASSGTPRTDTQYF. The DNA for the CDR3 is TGTGCCAGCAGCGGTACTCCCCGCACAGATACGCAGTATTTT.